This T cell receptor beta chain was found in a study of shared clonotypes between healthy human individuals. CD8 cells regarded as naive lacked CD45RO, were positively chosen for CCR7, and omitted terminally differentiated effector memory CD45RA+ cells. Caucasian adults residing in Nashville, Tennessee made up all the donors. The CDR3 has 16 amino acids. Germline-derived CDR1 and CDR2 are MNHNY and SVGAGI (reference sequence). Trimming removed 4 bases from V and 5 bases from J; junction bases left unmatched: 10. Sequencing was performed with immunoSEQ multiplex PCR; in TCRdb, only in-frame clones are kept and a portion is missing. The table includes hundreds of thousands of clones, about 96% detected once.

This rearrangement joins TRBV6-6 to TRBJ2-7, with 11 bases fitting TRBD1. Specimen: naive CD8+ T cells sorted from blood. The sequence came from a woman aged 25-40 years in good health. The CDR3 is CASSSLPSGQGDEQYF. The DNA of the CDR3 is TGTGCCAGCAGTTCCTTACCGTCGGGACAGGGGGACGAGCAGTACTTC.